This T cell receptor beta chain was sequenced in a study of cytomegalovirus exposure and HLA in healthy donors (dated by TCRdb to 2016 to 2017). Some background on the complete study: An earlier analysis of some 620 of the donors reported roughly 300 Gb of sequence data and 117 million unique TCR beta sequences obtained from about 200 million T cells. An early release covering 550 to 650 HLA-typed donors comprised 250 to 350 gigabases of sequencing data and around 80 million unique TCR sequences. Among the roughly 380 genotyped donors, around 81% belonged to the genetic ancestry cluster associated with self-reported Caucasian donors. The study was designed to test whether signatures of past pathogen exposure could be identified by cataloging public T cell receptors. The T cell repertoires of roughly 660 subjects were profiled by immunosequencing and related to cytomegalovirus serostatus. A separate validation cohort of roughly 120 different subjects was used in addition to the roughly 700-subject first cohort. To predict cytomegalovirus infection status, the study brought together high-throughput TCR immunosequencing, statistical association of individual TCRs with disease status, and machine learning. A later analysis re-analyzed previously published TCR beta repertoires from several hundred donors and added high-resolution HLA genotyping to study TCR occurrence patterns. In the later analysis, no new phenotypic data were used to find candidate immune exposures; instead, reliance was placed on TCR beta sequences and their occurrence across donors. To decide whether each TCR beta V gene segment behaved as functional or pseudogenic, an earlier analysis of approximately 600 of the donors relied on high-throughput TCR beta sequencing. Alongside the repertoire data, information on donor age, sex, ethnicity and CMV serostatus was compiled. Genome-wide SNP genotypes for about 65% of the 666 donors were used in a later genetic analysis, which treated that subset as a discovery cohort. Every discovery cohort repertoire had been produced on one sequencing platform. HLA typing included class I and class II loci at four-digit resolution. Typing coverage varied by locus: 629-630 donors for A, B, C, DRB1 and DQB1; some 520 for DQA1; 600 to 610 for DPA1; under 490 for DPB1. Four to six DR-DQ haplotypes were handled as single units for association and clustering, since linkage in the cohort was strong. Among 300 to 500 genotyped donors of the cohort, an average of roughly 230,000 unique TCR beta nucleotide sequences was sequenced per donor, of which about 18% were non-productive. General conclusions and limits of the study: Presence/absence analyses assumed roughly uniform sequencing depth across donors, an assumption that may not hold. Linkage disequilibrium might explain the correlated functional status among segregating V segments, but an unknown experimental factor could not be ruled out. Only TCR beta chains were sequenced in this cohort, and the absence of alpha or paired-chain data limited detectable features. Several of the top co-occurrence clusters appeared to be linked to parvovirus B19, influenza, CMV and Epstein-Barr virus, according to a later analysis. A total of fewer than 200 TCR beta chains were listed by the study as associated with cytomegalovirus. According to a later genetic analysis, donors in an Asian-associated ancestry cluster had fewer N-insertions in productive TCRs than the approximately 700-donor mean. Immune exposure information for the cohort was limited to CMV serostatus. Strong co-occurrence of HLA alleles, especially DR and DQ, made assigning TCR associations to individual alleles difficult. Across donors, most TCR sequences were observed very rarely, whereas some public TCRs were present in many individuals. The earlier analysis of some 560 of the donors excluded some 16 rarely observed V segments, including chromosome 9 orphons, because counts were too low. It was suggested by the authors that the approach could potentially be generalized to other disease states and immunological phenotypes. In both the original and validation cohorts, the classifier was reported to diagnose cytomegalovirus status with high specificity and sensitivity. The sequencing pipeline was judged likely to have produced a cluster of highly shared sequence variants as a technical artifact. At a false discovery rate of 0.05, a later analysis linked 16,951 TCR beta sequences to specific HLA alleles. According to a later analysis, TCR association rates differed among HLA loci, with DRB1 alleles showing the most associated TCRs and HLA-C alleles showing the fewest. HLA typing was unavailable for some donors at each locus, so association tests used only the typed subset. A later analysis found that HLA-associated TCR beta chains were more clonally expanded and had lower generation probabilities than equally common non-associated chains. In an earlier analysis of around 500 of the donors, most TCR beta V segments appeared in productive rearrangements about 90% or about 30% of the time, broadly matching IMGT annotations. A later analysis found that most CMV-associated TCR beta chains appeared HLA-restricted, with HLA associations seemingly driven largely by CMV exposure. In vitro tests confirmed that a few of the cytomegalovirus-associated TCR beta chains recognize cytomegalovirus antigens. V-gene and J-gene trimming of TCR beta chains was associated with a missense DCLRE1C variant in a later genetic analysis, and the association was replicated in an independent cohort. A further reported finding was that TCR beta sequences accurately predicted the HLA-A and HLA-B alleles for most subjects in the first cohort. The 87-base-pair reads could not distinguish some IMGT-functional V segments, including TRBV6-2 and TRBV6-3, so those segments were excluded.

Points on this clone: The clone's antigen remains unknown. No per-base quality is available; no much larger clone lies one base away.

The library was prepared using the immunoSEQ multiplex PCR assay. For the multiplex PCR, a mixture combining 60 forward primers for TCR Vbeta segments and 13 reverse primers for TCR Jbeta segments was used. A multiplex PCR assay on genomic DNA amplified the CDR3 region of rearranged TCR beta genes. On the Illumina HiSeq System, the amplified TCR beta libraries were sequenced as 87-base-pair reads. For the original study's pipeline: Across the 500 to 850 repertoires, a later analysis counted some 81 million unique TCR beta chains, approximately 10 million of which were shared by at least two donors. To remove PCR and sequencing errors, raw reads were error-corrected and collapsed into unique sequences using a nearest-neighbor algorithm that merged closely related sequences. To assign V, D and J gene segments, CDR3 sequences were aligned to IMGT reference sequences. For a sequence to be retained, at least a six-nucleotide match to both a V gene segment and a J gene segment was required. Rearrangements were called productive when the CDR3 lacked stop codons and stayed in frame with V and J; all others were non-productive. Following IMGT convention, CDR3 was defined as the stretch from the second conserved V-encoded cysteine to the conserved J-encoded phenylalanine. In an earlier analysis of around 540 of the donors, sequences lacking an unambiguous match to a single V gene segment were excluded. In an earlier analysis of 450 to 750 of the donors, a V segment was called functional when productive rearrangements were above 56.7%, and segregating when the standard deviation between donors exceeded 5%. To diagnose cytomegalovirus status from the catalog of TCR beta chain sequences, a statistical classification framework was built. In a later analysis, V and J genes were assigned by comparing TCR nucleotide sequences against IMGT/GENE-DB human TR gene sequences. Using the TCRdist pipeline, a later analysis assigned CDR3 sequences along with most-parsimonious VDJ recombination scenarios. In a later analysis, each TCR beta chain was defined by its CDR3 amino acid sequence together with its V-gene family, and reads lacking a unique V-gene family were excluded. To address suspected cross-contamination and a sequencing artifact, a later analysis removed several hundred highly shared, low-generation-probability nucleotide sequences. In a later analysis, a clonal expansion index for each public chain was calculated from normalized within-repertoire ranks of inferred template counts. Generation probabilities in a later analysis came from a VDJ recombination model fitted to out-of-frame rearrangements, and those results were checked against IGoR. Hypergeometric tests were used in a later analysis to score TCR-TCR, TCR-HLA and TCR-CMV co-occurrence, with a repertoire-size bias correction applied to the TCR pairs. False discovery rates were estimated in a later analysis by permuting HLA or CMV assignments 20 times. A later analysis grouped co-occurring TCRs with DBSCAN, adding TCRdist sequence similarity when clustering within HLA-allele-positive subsets. Co-occurrence clustering excluded repertoires with fewer than 30,000 or more than 120,000 public chains, plus five with anomalous nucleotide sharing. TCRdb carries this immuneACCESS record with in-frame sequences only. Its versions omit some clonotypes, under half of them owing to an unresolved V gene in the studies checked, with the rest unexplained. That table is the source of V, J and clone size, and D and trimming were worked out from the DNA. In this sample the table shows approximately 160,000 clones, about three quarters of which occur a single time. About 3.4% of the sample is in the top ten clones.

The cohort comprised approximately 700 healthy bone marrow donors. At the time of sampling, every cohort member was nominally healthy, though immune exposures that went unrecorded were likely present. The donor tested CMV seropositive and was one of the 289 seropositive cohort members. Each donor provided a peripheral blood sample, and peripheral blood mononuclear cells were used for TCR beta sequencing. The Qiagen DNeasy Blood Extraction Kit was used to extract genomic DNA from the blood cell samples. The CDR3 goes from the cysteine to the phenylalanine over 14 residues. The only DNA kept is the CDR3, 42 bases in frame from the first base. The germline V end is reduced by 0 bases and the J end by 7 bases; junction bases left unmatched: 6. The germline V gene (reference sequence) sets CDR1 to GTSNPN and CDR2 to SVGIG.

Sequencing input: PBMCs. This receptor chain uses TRBV30 and TRBJ2-1, with 7 bases in between that match TRBD1. The TCR was taken from a woman aged 45 to 65 in good health and CMV-seropositive. The CDR3 protein is CAWSVMTGRNEQFF. The DNA sequence is given as TGTGCCTGGAGTGTAATGACAGGGCGTAATGAGCAGTTCTTC.